One sample yielded the 21 T cell receptor beta chains listed below, sequenced in a study of blood T cells in healthy people across ages. A second PCR of roughly 7 to 11 cycles used a sample-barcoded 5' primer and a J-beta primer mix. A single record per CDR3 protein comes from TCRdb applying MiXCR to the 5' RACE reads. Among some 1,800,000 distinct CDR3 sequences, around 42% were seen once, and the ten largest hold about 23%. Material for sequencing was blood. All receptors come from a human donor in good health.

V and J are TRBV10-3 and TRBJ2-5; D gene unclear. Looked up from germline, CDR1 is ENHRY and CDR2 is SYGVKD. V was pared by 3 bases and J by 5 bases, with 10 bases between. The CDR3 runs to 13 residues. CDR3 amino acids: CAISEERFETQYF. CDR3 nucleotide sequence: TGTGCCATCAGTGAAGAGCGCTTCGAGACCCAGTACTTC.

This clonotype has just a few counts. The rearrangement joins TRBV2 to TRBJ2-7; 9 bases line up with TRBD1. Germline CDR1 SNHLY, CDR2 FYNNEI. The CDR3 has 15 residues. The V and J ends lost 1 base and 4 bases, in that order; junction bases with no gene match: 5. The CDR3 here is CASSEGQGGGYEQYF. The CDR3 region has the DNA TGTGCCAGCAGTGAAGGACAGGGGGGAGGATACGAGCAGTACTTC.

J is TRBJ2-7 and V is TRBV7-2; D is unresolved. CDR1 and CDR2 from the germline V gene are SGHTA and FQGNSA. Trimming removed 1 base from V and 4 bases from J, with 14 bases in between. This CDR3 comprises 15 residues. The CDR3 nucleotides are TGTGCCAGCAGCTTAGGTGGACCAGGAGAGTACGAGCAGTACTTC. Amino acids: CASSLGGPGEYEQYF.

Turning to this clonotype: Compared with germline, one end of the junction differs, possibly owing to a read error. The chain links TRBV5-1 to TRBJ2-6; no definite D call. Germline V CDR1 and CDR2: SGHRS, YFSETQ. The CDR3 loop spans 15 amino acids. CDR3 in DNA: TGCACCAGCAGCTTGCTACGCTCTGGGGCCAACGTCCTGACTTTC. Amino acid sequence: CTSSLLRSGANVLTF.

This chain connects TRBV5-1 to TRBJ2-5; the D gene could be TRBD1 or TRBD2 (5 bases each). Trimming shortened V by 4 bases and J by 3 bases, and 13 bases separated the two germline ends. The germline gives CDR1 SGHRS, CDR2 YFSETQ. This CDR3 is 14 amino acids long. The CDR3: CASSLGTIEETQYF. The CDR3, as DNA: TGCGCCAGCAGCCTAGGGACCATCGAAGAGACCCAGTACTTC.

This clonotype was observed a few times. This chain uses TRBV20-1 with TRBJ2-7, with D perhaps TRBD2 (6 bases). Germline CDR1 is DFQATT and CDR2 is SNEGSKA (reference sequence). V was pared by 3 bases and J by 5 bases, with 17 bases between. The CDR3 covers 14 residues. The CDR3, as DNA: TGCAGTGCTAGGGGAGGTTACTCGGGTCACGAGCAGTACTTC. Translation: CSARGGYSGHEQYF.

The chain links TRBV7-3 to TRBJ2-3, with D possibly being TRBD2 (5 bases). Trimming pared 5 bases from V and 1 base from J, leaving 16 bases between. CDR1 and CDR2 (germline): SGHTA, FQGTGA. CDR3 length equals 16 residues. CDR3 loop: CASSRRGPDGTDTQYF. CDR3 nucleotide sequence: TGTGCCAGCAGCCGACGGGGTCCCGACGGCACAGATACGCAGTATTTT.

This clonotype was recorded a few times. The rearrangement joins TRBV7-2 to TRBJ1-5; D remains ambiguous. Trimming took off 3 bases at V and 5 bases at J, with 8 bases between the two ends. Per germline, CDR1 SGHTA and CDR2 FQGNSA. There are 13 residues in the CDR3. CDR3 protein: CASSFDSYQPQHF. The CDR3 DNA reads TGTGCCAGCAGCTTCGATAGTTATCAGCCCCAGCATTTT.

The gene calls are TRBV28 and TRBJ2-5; D is possibly TRBD1 or TRBD2 (5 bases each). The length of the CDR3 is 16 residues. V was shortened by 1 base and J by 1 base, with 13 bases between the two germline ends. Germline V gene sequence: CDR1 MDHEN, CDR2 SYDVKM. CDR3 bases: TGTGCCAGCAGTTTATTATCGGTCGGGGCCCAAGAGACCCAGTACTTC. Translated, it gives CASSLLSVGAQETQYF.

V usage is TRBV6-5 and J usage is TRBJ2-1; TRBD2 matches at 7 bases. Trimming took 5 bases from V and 3 from J; bases not matched to a gene: 7. The germline V gene has CDR1 MNHEY and CDR2 SVGAGI. The length of the CDR3 is 15 residues. CDR3: CASSRSGAHYNEQFF. The CDR3 DNA is TGTGCCAGCAGTAGAAGCGGGGCTCACTACAATGAGCAGTTCTTC.

CDR3 sequence (DNA): TGTGCCAGCAGCTCCGACCCGGGACTGGGACCTAATGGCTACACCTTC. This gives the protein CASSSDPGLGPNGYTF. The gene calls are TRBV13 and TRBJ1-2; tentative D call: TRBD1 (5 bases). Per the germline V gene, CDR1 is PRHDT and CDR2 is FYEKMQ (reference sequence). The CDR3 length is 16 residues. The V gene lost 4 bases and the J gene lost 6 bases, with 21 bases spanning the gap.

The chain is built from TRBV20-1 and TRBJ2-7; TRBD2 agrees at 9 bases. Germline CDR1 and CDR2: DFQATT and SNEGSKA (reference sequence). The CDR3 sequence is 15 residues long. The V gene end was trimmed by 0 bases and the J gene end by 2 bases; junction bases not matched to a gene: 5. As DNA, the CDR3 is TGCAGTGCTAGAGATGGCGGGGGGGCCACCTACGAGCAGTACTTC. Translated: CSARDGGGATYEQYF.

This clonotype turned up a few times. This chain uses TRBV6-1 with TRBJ2-3; D might be TRBD1 or TRBD2, each matching 5 bases. The CDR3 runs 13 residues. Germline CDR1 is MNHNS and CDR2 is SASEGT. V gave up 4 bases and J gave up 6 bases, with 11 bases separating them. DNA for the CDR3: TGTGCCAGCAGTGCCCGCAGGGAGGATACGCAGTATTTT. This translates into CASSARREDTQYF.

The chain has TRBV4-1 and TRBJ1-2, with TRBD1 as a possible D gene (6 bases). This CDR3 has 14 amino acids. V lost 2 bases and J 7 bases, leaving 14 bases between the germline ends. Germline V gene data show CDR1 as MGHRA and CDR2 as YSYEKL. This CDR3 is CASSQQTGLGGYTF. The CDR3 coding sequence is TGCGCCAGCAGCCAACAGACAGGTTTGGGTGGCTACACCTTC.

This chain connects TRBV7-2 to TRBJ2-2, with D hard to call. The CDR3 is 16 residues long. Deletions cut 1 base from V and 4 bases from J, with 13 bases between. The V gene's germline CDR1 is SGHTA and CDR2 FQGNSA. The CDR3 region has the DNA TGTGCCAGCAGCTTAGGACCAGTCGGCTCCACCGGGGAGCTGTTTTTT. Amino acids: CASSLGPVGSTGELFF.

The V call is TRBV4-2, the J call TRBJ2-3; 12 positions match TRBD2. This CDR3 spans 19 amino acids. Trimming at V came to 3 bases and at J to 5 bases, leaving 15 bases not matched to a gene. Germline values: CDR1 LGHNA, CDR2 YNFKEQ. The CDR3 bases are TGTGCCAGCAGCCATTCGGGGGCCAGGGGACTAGCGGGCGGAGATACGCAGTATTTT. This translates into CASSHSGARGLAGGDTQYF.

J is TRBJ1-2 and V is TRBV6-5, with 7 bases matching TRBD1. This CDR3 comprises 15 residues. The V gene's germline CDR1 is MNHEY and CDR2 SVGAGI. V lost 1 base, J lost 0 bases, and 2 bases stayed unmatched. The CDR3 reads CASSYFGTANYGYTF. In nucleotides, the CDR3 is TGTGCCAGCAGTTACTTCGGGACAGCTAACTATGGCTACACCTTC.

The chain combines TRBV6-5 with TRBJ2-1, with D perhaps TRBD2 (6 bases). Looked up from germline, CDR1 is MNHEY and CDR2 is SVGAGI. CDR3 length: 16 residues. Trimming pared 0 bases from V and 5 bases from J, leaving 14 bases between. CDR3 sequence: CASSYSSWTTNNEQFF. The CDR3 bases are TGTGCCAGCAGTTACTCGTCGTGGACTACCAACAATGAGCAGTTCTTC.

V gene TRBV4-2 combines with J gene TRBJ1-1; perhaps TRBD1 as D (6 bases). Looked up from germline, CDR1 is LGHNA and CDR2 is YNFKEQ. The CDR3 loop spans 15 amino acids. Trimming took 2 bases from V and 6 from J, leaving 16 bases between them. The CDR3 sequence is CASSQHLDRDPEAFF. The DNA of the CDR3 is TGTGCCAGCAGCCAACACCTGGACAGAGATCCTGAAGCTTTCTTT.

This chain links TRBV7-2 with TRBJ2-5; tentatively, D is TRBD2 (5 bases). Trimming took 4 bases from V and 5 from J, leaving 17 bases between them. This CDR3 spans 15 amino acids. In germline, CDR1 is SGHTA, CDR2 FQGNSA. In nucleotides, the CDR3 is TGTGCCAGCAGCTCGCCGGGCTCAAGAGGGGAGACCCAGTACTTC. Encoded protein: CASSSPGSRGETQYF.

This clonotype was picked up a small number of times. V and J are TRBV7-8 and TRBJ2-5; no firm D call. With the DNA end fitting TRBJ2-7 better, the J assignment may be wrong. The CDR3 sequence is 13 residues long. Germline V gives CDR1 SGHVS, CDR2 FQNEAQ. CDR3 protein: CASSPTPSLEQYF. The CDR3 DNA sequence: TGTGCCAGCAGCCCAACCCCCTCTCTCGAGCAGTACTTC.